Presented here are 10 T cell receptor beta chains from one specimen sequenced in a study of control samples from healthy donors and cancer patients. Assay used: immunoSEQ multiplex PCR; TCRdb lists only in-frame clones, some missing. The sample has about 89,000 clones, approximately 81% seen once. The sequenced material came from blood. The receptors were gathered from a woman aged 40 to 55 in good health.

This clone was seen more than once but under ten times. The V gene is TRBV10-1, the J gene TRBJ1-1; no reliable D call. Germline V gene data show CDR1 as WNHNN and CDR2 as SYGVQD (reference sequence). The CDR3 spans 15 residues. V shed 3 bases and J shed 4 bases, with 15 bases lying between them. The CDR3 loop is CASSDSVGIGTEAFF. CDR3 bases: TGCGCCAGCAGTGACTCGGTAGGGATAGGCACTGAAGCTTTCTTT.

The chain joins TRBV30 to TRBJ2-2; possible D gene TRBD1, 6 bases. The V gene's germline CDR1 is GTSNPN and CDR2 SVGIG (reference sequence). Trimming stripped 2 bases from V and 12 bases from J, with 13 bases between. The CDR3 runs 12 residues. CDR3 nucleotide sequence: TGTGCCTGGAGTCCCGGACAGTCTAAGCTGTTTTTT. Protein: CAWSPGQSKLFF. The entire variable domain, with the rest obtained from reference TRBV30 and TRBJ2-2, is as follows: SQTIHQWPATLVQPVGSPLSLECTVEGTSNPNLYWYRQAAGRGLQLLFYSVGIGQISSEVPQNLSASRPQDRQFILSSKKLLLSDSGFYLCAWSPGQSKLFFGEGSRLTVL.

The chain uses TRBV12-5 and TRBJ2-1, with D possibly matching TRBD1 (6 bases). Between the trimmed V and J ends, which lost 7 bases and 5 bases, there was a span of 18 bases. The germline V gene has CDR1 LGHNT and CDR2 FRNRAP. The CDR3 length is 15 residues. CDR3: CASDPGTTGHNEQFF. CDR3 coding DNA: TGTGCTAGTGACCCGGGGACAACGGGGCACAATGAGCAGTTCTTC.

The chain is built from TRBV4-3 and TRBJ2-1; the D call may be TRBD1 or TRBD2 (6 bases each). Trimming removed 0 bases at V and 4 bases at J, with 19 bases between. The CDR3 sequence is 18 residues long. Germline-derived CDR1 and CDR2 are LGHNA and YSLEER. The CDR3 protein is CASSQEGGGGTLYNEQFF. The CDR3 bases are TGCGCCAGCAGCCAAGAAGGAGGTGGGGGGACACTGTACAATGAGCAGTTCTTC.

As DNA, the CDR3 is TGTGCCAGTAGTATACTCCCGGGACAGCTCTATGGCTACACCTTC. Translating gives CASSILPGQLYGYTF. The V gene is TRBV19, the J gene TRBJ1-2; 7 bases align to TRBD1. CDR1 and CDR2 from the germline V gene are LNHDA and SQIVND (reference sequence). V shed 2 bases, J shed 4 bases, and the junction held 7 bases outside the gene matches. The CDR3 extends over 15 amino acids.

CDR3 region: CASSLVGQGANEQFF. As DNA, the CDR3 is TGCGCCAGCAGCTTGGTTGGACAGGGGGCAAATGAGCAGTTCTTC. The chain couples TRBV5-1 to TRBJ2-1; 11 nucleotides agree with TRBD1. In germline, CDR1 is SGHRS, CDR2 YFSETQ. With 0 bases clipped from V and 7 bases from J, the junction kept 3 bases outside the gene matches. The CDR3 is 15 amino acids.

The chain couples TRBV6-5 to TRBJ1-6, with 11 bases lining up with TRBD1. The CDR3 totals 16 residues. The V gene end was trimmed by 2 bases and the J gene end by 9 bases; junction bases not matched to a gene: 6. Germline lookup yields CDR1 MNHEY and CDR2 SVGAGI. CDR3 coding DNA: TGTGCCAGCAGTTACGTTGGTGGACAGGGGGCTTCACCCCTCCACTTT. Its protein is CASSYVGGQGASPLHF.

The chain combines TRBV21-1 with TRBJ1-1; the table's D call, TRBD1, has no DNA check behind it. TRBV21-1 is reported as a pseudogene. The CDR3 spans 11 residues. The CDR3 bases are TGTTACAGGGGGTCCGACACTGAAGCTTTCTTT. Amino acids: CYRGSDTEAFF.

This CDR3 reads CASSSTWGGGQGYTF. The CDR3 bases are TGTGCCAGCAGCTCGACCTGGGGCGGGGGGCAAGGCTACACCTTC. V is TRBV7-8 and J is TRBJ1-2; D possibly corresponds to TRBD1 (6 bases). The V and J ends lost 4 bases and 8 bases respectively, with 20 bases between them. The CDR3 has 15 residues. Germline V lookup: CDR1 SGHVS, CDR2 FQNEAQ.

CDR3 region: CASSELGVEKLFF. CDR3 DNA: TGTGCCAGCAGTGAATTAGGGGTTGAAAAACTGTTTTTT. V gene TRBV6-1 combines with J gene TRBJ1-4; D is perhaps TRBD1 (5 bases). There are 13 residues in the CDR3. The ends were cut back, 2 bases at V and 7 bases at J, with 8 bases in the middle. CDR1 and CDR2 from the germline V gene are MNHNS and SASEGT.